This T cell receptor (beta chain) was profiled in a study of CD8+ T cells in alopecia areata. Study background: Oral tofacitinib, 5 to 10 mg twice daily, was given in an open-label trial. Dosing with tofacitinib proceeded for 6 to 18 months, followed by 6 months off drug. The study's findings and limits: Tofacitinib significantly brought down scalp clonality and expanded CD8+ clones among top 100.

Treatment here: oral pan-JAK inhibitor, 5-10 mg twice daily. A word on this clone: The antigen is unknown.

Once RNA had been extracted, it was reverse transcribed into cDNA to act as the sequencing template. Clones were sequenced by immunoSEQ multiplex PCR, and TCRdb holds only the in-frame ones, with some missing. The sample has under 150,000 clones, under 65% seen once. Germline CDR1 KGHSH, CDR2 LQKENI. The ends were cut back, 0 bases at V and 4 bases at J, with 14 bases in the middle. The CDR3 sequence is 16 residues long. This sequence was found in a human donor with alopecia areata. V gene TRBV18 combines with J gene TRBJ2-3; D is perhaps TRBD1 or TRBD2 (5 bases each). Sequencing used CD4+ T cells sorted from blood, obtained at week 4, from a patient treated with tofacitinib. The CDR3 bases are TGTGCCAGCTCACCACCGTTTGGGACGGCCGCAGATACGCAGTATTTT. Translation gives CASSPPFGTAADTQYF.